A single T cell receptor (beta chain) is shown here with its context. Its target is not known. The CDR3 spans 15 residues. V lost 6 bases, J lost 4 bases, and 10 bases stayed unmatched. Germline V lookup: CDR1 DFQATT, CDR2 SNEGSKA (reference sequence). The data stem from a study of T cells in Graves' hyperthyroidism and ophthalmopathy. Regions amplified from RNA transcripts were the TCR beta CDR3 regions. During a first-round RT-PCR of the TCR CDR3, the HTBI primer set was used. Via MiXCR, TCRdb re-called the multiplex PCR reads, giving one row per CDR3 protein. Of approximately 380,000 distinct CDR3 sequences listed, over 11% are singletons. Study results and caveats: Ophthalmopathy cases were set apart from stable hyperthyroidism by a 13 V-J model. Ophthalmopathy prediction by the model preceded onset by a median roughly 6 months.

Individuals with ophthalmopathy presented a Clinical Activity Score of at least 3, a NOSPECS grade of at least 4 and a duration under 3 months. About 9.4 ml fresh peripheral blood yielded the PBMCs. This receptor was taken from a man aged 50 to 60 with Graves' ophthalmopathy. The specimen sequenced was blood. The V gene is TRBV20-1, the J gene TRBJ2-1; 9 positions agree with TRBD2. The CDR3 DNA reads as TGCAGTGCCCCTTTAGCGGGAGCGGGATACAATGAGCAGTTCTTC. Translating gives CSAPLAGAGYNEQFF.